This passage covers 9 T cell receptor beta chains from one sample sequenced in a study of tumor-infiltrating lymphocytes in localized non-small cell lung cancer. The protocol was immunoSEQ multiplex PCR, while the TCRdb copy is restricted to in-frame clones and leaves out a portion. The data show approximately 10,000 clones, 60% to 80% seen once. The sample was lung tumor tissue. The receptors stem from a human donor with non-small cell lung cancer.

The chain employs TRBV18 and TRBJ1-6; D uncertain. Germline-derived CDR1 and CDR2 are KGHSH and LQKENI. This CDR3 spans 12 amino acids. The germline V and J ends were trimmed by 5 bases and 4 bases, with 3 bases remaining between them. The CDR3 sequence: CASSGYNSPLHF. CDR3 DNA sequence: TGTGCCAGCTCAGGGTATAATTCACCCCTCCACTTT.

This clone has only one observation. The J gene is TRBJ2-2, the V gene TRBV2, with D uncertain. Germline V gene lookup returns CDR1 SNHLY and CDR2 FYNNEI. CDR3 length: 16 amino acids. Between the trimmed V and J ends, which lost 4 bases and 4 bases, there was a span of 16 bases. DNA for the CDR3: TGTGCCAGCAGTGCCGGAACTCCCGGATTCACCGGGGAGCTGTTTTTT. Encoded protein: CASSAGTPGFTGELFF.

The chain carries TRBV5-1 and TRBJ2-2, with 7 bases identical to TRBD1. CDR3 length equals 14 residues. V trimming: 5 bases; J trimming: 5 bases; junction bases outside the gene matches: 6. CDR1 and CDR2 (germline): SGHRS, YFSETQ. The CDR3, as DNA: TGCGCCAGCAGGACAGGGACCAATACCGGGGAGCTGTTTTTT. Translating it yields CASRTGTNTGELFF.

The gene calls are TRBV5-1 and TRBJ2-2, with 7 nucleotides matching TRBD1. The V and J ends lost 4 bases and 6 bases, in that order; junction bases with no gene match: 9. From germline, CDR1 is SGHRS and CDR2 YFSETQ. This CDR3 has 15 residues. The CDR3: CASSPGTVSSGELFF. CDR3 DNA sequence: TGCGCCAGCAGCCCTGGGACAGTCTCCTCCGGGGAGCTGTTTTTT.

The rearrangement joins TRBV27 to TRBJ2-7; 9 nucleotides agree with TRBD1. Germline V CDR1 and CDR2: MNHEY, SMNVEV (reference sequence). V trimming: 5 bases; J trimming: 5 bases; junction bases outside the gene matches: 7. The CDR3 is 14 amino acids. The DNA of the CDR3 is TGTGCCAGCAGTCTAGGGACAGGGTCCAACGAGCAGTACTTC. It codes for CASSLGTGSNEQYF.

The chain has TRBV6-5 and TRBJ2-7; D is possibly TRBD1 (6 bases). Looked up from germline, CDR1 is MNHEY and CDR2 is SVGAGI. CDR3 length equals 14 residues. Trimming removed 6 bases from V and 5 bases from J, with 17 bases in between. CDR3 residues: CASRRSTGPNEQYF. The CDR3 bases are TGTGCCAGCAGACGCTCGACAGGACCCAACGAGCAGTACTTC.

The chain carries TRBV25-1 and TRBJ1-1; the D gene is possibly TRBD1 (6 bases). This CDR3 region has 17 residues. Germline assignment: CDR1 MGHDK and CDR2 SYGVNS. Trimming took off 10 bases at V and 1 base at J, with 25 bases between the two ends. The CDR3 DNA reads as TGTGCCAACAGATCCCTGGGTCGGACAGCTTGGAACACTGAAGCTTTCTTT. Amino acids: CANRSLGRTAWNTEAFF.

The chain joins TRBV7-9 to TRBJ2-3; possible D gene TRBD1, 6 bases. The CDR3 covers 16 residues. V lost 3 bases and J 1 base, leaving 14 bases between the germline ends. Germline V lookup: CDR1 SEHNR, CDR2 FQNEAQ (reference sequence). CDR3 sequence: CASSFGLGAGTDTQYF. CDR3 sequence (DNA): TGTGCCAGCAGCTTTGGTCTGGGGGCGGGCACAGATACGCAGTATTTT.

The rearrangement joins TRBV29-1 to TRBJ1-1, with a tentative D call TRBD1 (5 bases). The CDR3 totals 14 residues. Germline lookup yields CDR1 SQVTM and CDR2 ANQGSEA. Trimming shortened V by 4 bases and J by 4 bases, and 16 bases separated the two germline ends. CDR3 in amino acids: CSVVAQGRPTEAFF. The CDR3 bases are TGCAGCGTTGTGGCGCAGGGAAGGCCCACTGAAGCTTTCTTT.